A single TCR beta chain is shown here with its context. This sample is part of a study of cytomegalovirus exposure and HLA in healthy donors. The table came from immunoSEQ multiplex PCR; TCRdb's copy has only in-frame clones and leaves some out. Of about 130,000 clones listed, approximately 94% were seen once; the top ten hold less than 1.5%. Sample: PBMCs. The clonotype was recovered from a woman aged 18-29 years in good health and CMV-seronegative.

This chain's CDR3 is CSVSGGEETQYF. CDR3 in DNA: TGCAGCGTTTCAGGGGGCGAGGAGACCCAGTACTTC. The chain carries TRBV29-1 and TRBJ2-5, with 8 nucleotides matching TRBD1. CDR1 is SQVTM and CDR2 is ANQGSEA in the germline V gene. This CDR3 contains 12 residues. Trimming at V came to 5 bases and at J to 5 bases, leaving 4 bases not matched to a gene.